This T cell receptor beta chain was recovered during a study of T cell changes during pregnancy in multiple sclerosis. Sequencing was performed with immunoSEQ multiplex PCR; in TCRdb, only in-frame clones are kept and a portion is missing. The table has over 70,000 clones, roughly 92% seen once. Here the sequenced sample was peripheral blood, taken in the third trimester of pregnancy. This clonotype was sampled from a female donor in good health, enrolled as a control in a pregnancy study.

The CDR3 loop is CASSVGSSVNTEAFF. The CDR3, as DNA: TGTGCCAGCAGCGTAGGGTCATCAGTAAACACTGAAGCTTTCTTT. This chain uses TRBV9 with TRBJ1-1; D uncertain. Trimming removed 0 bases from V and 2 bases from J, with 11 bases in between. This CDR3 is 15 amino acids long. CDR1 SGDLS and CDR2 YYNGEE come from the germline V gene.